Listed here are 28 T cell receptor beta chains from one sample, sequenced in a study of OX40 agonist ivuxolimab in advanced cancers. TCRdb's copy holds only in-frame clones and misses some; the assay was immunoSEQ multiplex PCR. The sample yields some 86,000 clones, about 90% seen once. Sequencing was performed on CD4+ or CD8+ T cells sorted from blood, taken in a trial of the OX40 agonist ivuxolimab. The source of these receptors is an adult with an advanced solid tumor such as melanoma, head and neck, liver or kidney cancer.

The chain couples TRBV19 to TRBJ1-1, with 9 nucleotides matching TRBD1. From germline, CDR1 is LNHDA and CDR2 SQIVND (reference sequence). This CDR3 has 17 amino acids. The V gene end was trimmed by 5 bases and the J gene end by 3 bases; junction bases not matched to a gene: 13. The CDR3 nucleotides are TGTGCCAGTAGTTCTTCCGGGACAGGGAAGAAAGACACTGAAGCTTTCTTT. Protein: CASSSSGTGKKDTEAFF.

The V and J genes are TRBV4-2 and TRBJ2-7, with D possibly being TRBD1 (5 bases). V gave up 1 base and J gave up 5 bases, with 21 bases separating them. CDR3 length: 17 residues. Germline V gene data show CDR1 as LGHNA and CDR2 as YNFKEQ. Here the CDR3 DNA reads TGTGCCAGCAGCCAAGTCTCCCTGGGGCAGGATCGCCACGAGCAGTACTTC. As protein: CASSQVSLGQDRHEQYF.

The rearrangement joins TRBV20-1 to TRBJ1-2; 7 nucleotides line up with TRBD1. CDR1 and CDR2 from the germline V gene are DFQATT and SNEGSKA (reference sequence). The CDR3 runs to 11 residues. The ends lost 0 bases at V and 13 bases at J; junction bases unmatched: 5. Here the CDR3 reads CSARDDREPTF. The CDR3 bases are TGCAGTGCTAGAGACGACAGGGAACCCACCTTC.

The chain recombines TRBV5-1 with TRBJ1-3, with no clear D. CDR1 and CDR2 (germline): SGHRS, YFSETQ. The CDR3 is 14 amino acids. V was clipped by 3 bases and J by 2 bases, with 9 bases between them. The CDR3 loop is CASSSTRAGNTIYF. The CDR3, as DNA: TGCGCCAGCAGCTCCACTCGGGCTGGAAACACCATATATTTT.

Here the CDR3 reads CASSSIDSRVNQPQHF. The CDR3 DNA reads TGTGCCAGCAGCTCGATCGACAGCAGGGTAAATCAGCCCCAGCATTTT. V and J are TRBV28 and TRBJ1-5; TRBD1 might be the D (5 bases). Germline CDR1 reads MDHEN; CDR2 reads SYDVKM. The V gene lost 6 bases and the J gene lost 4 bases, with 19 bases spanning the gap. The CDR3 length is 16 residues.

The chain couples TRBV14 to TRBJ2-7, with 8 bases that match TRBD1. The germline CDR1 and CDR2 sequences are SGHDN and FVKESK. The CDR3 consists of 14 residues. Trimming removed 6 bases from V and 1 base from J; junction bases left unmatched: 5. The DNA of the CDR3 is TGTGCCAGCAGTTCAGGGGGCCCTTCCTACGAGCAGTACTTC. Translating gives CASSSGGPSYEQYF.

This chain uses TRBV30 with TRBJ1-2; the D is unclear. Germline CDR1 reads GTSNPN; CDR2 reads SVGIG (reference sequence). The CDR3 totals 16 residues. V was pared by 0 bases and J by 3 bases, with 17 bases between. The CDR3 loop is CAWSVKGGRRHYGYTF. The CDR3 nucleotides are TGTGCCTGGAGTGTTAAGGGTGGCAGGCGTCACTATGGCTACACCTTC. Full variable domain (outside the CDR3, taken from reference TRBV30 and TRBJ1-2): SQTIHQWPATLVQPVGSPLSLECTVEGTSNPNLYWYRQAAGRGLQLLFYSVGIGQISSEVPQNLSASRPQDRQFILSSKKLLLSDSGFYLCAWSVKGGRRHYGYTFGSGTRLTVV.

This clone was observed a single time. V usage is TRBV15 and J usage is TRBJ1-1; 7 bases align to TRBD1. Germline CDR1 LNHNV, CDR2 YYDKDF (reference sequence). The CDR3 spans 16 residues. The junction had 12 bases not matched to a gene; V was cut back by 4 bases and J by 4 bases. The CDR3 DNA reads as TGTGCCACCAGCACCCGACAGGGTAACAGAGGCACTGAAGCTTTCTTT. As protein: CATSTRQGNRGTEAFF. Complete variable domain (other parts from reference TRBV15 and TRBJ1-1): DAMVIQNPRYQVTQFGKPVTLSCSQTLNHNVMYWYQQKSSQAPKLLFHYYDKDFNNEADTPDNFQSRRPNTSFCFLDIRSPGLGDTAMYLCATSTRQGNRGTEAFFGQGTRLTVV.

This chain links TRBV7-2 with TRBJ2-1; D is undetermined. This CDR3 comprises 13 residues. CDR1 is SGHTA and CDR2 is FQGNSA in the germline V gene. V was cut by 7 bases and J by 6 bases, with 13 bases left in between. Written as DNA, the CDR3 is TGTGCCAGCATGTTGCATCTTTTCAATGAGCAGTTCTTC. This translates into CASMLHLFNEQFF.

The chain carries TRBV6-1 and TRBJ1-2; 12 positions agree with TRBD1. The trim removed 6 bases at V and 5 bases at J, leaving 4 bases unmatched. This CDR3 has 14 residues. Per germline, CDR1 MNHNS and CDR2 SASEGT. This CDR3 reads CASRGTGGKYGYTF. The CDR3 nucleotides read TGTGCCAGCAGGGGGACAGGGGGCAAGTATGGCTACACCTTC.

The rearrangement uses TRBV19 and TRBJ1-1, with D perhaps TRBD1 (5 bases). Germline CDR1 LNHDA, CDR2 SQIVND (reference sequence). The CDR3 length is 14 residues. V was cut by 6 bases and J by 7 bases, with 18 bases left in between. DNA of the CDR3: TGTGCCAGTAGCCCGATGGGGGGTGGGATTGAAGCTTTCTTT. It yields the protein CASSPMGGGIEAFF.

The rearrangement links TRBV7-3 to TRBJ2-7, with a weak D call TRBD2 (6 bases). This CDR3 is 18 amino acids long. The V end was cut by 1 base, the J end by 5 bases, with 24 bases between. Germline CDR1 and CDR2: SGHTA and FQGTGA. CDR3 region: CASSLRCLMEGIEDEQYF. CDR3 in DNA: TGTGCCAGCAGCTTAAGATGTCTCATGGAGGGGATAGAGGACGAGCAGTACTTC. The variable domain in full, completed from reference TRBV7-3 and TRBJ2-7, reads GAGVSQTPSNKVTEKGKYVELRCDPISGHTALYWYRQSLGQGPEFLIYFQGTGAADDSGLPNDRFFAVRPEGSVSTLKIQRTERGDSAVYLCASSLRCLMEGIEDEQYFGPGTRLTVT.

The CDR3 DNA reads TGTGCCAGCAGCCAGCAGGGGGCTGAAAAACTGTTTTTT. Its protein product is CASSQQGAEKLFF. The chain uses TRBV14 and TRBJ1-4; TRBD1 matches at 8 bases. CDR1 is SGHDN, CDR2 FVKESK, per germline. This CDR3 comprises 13 residues. Germline trimming cut 3 bases from V and 7 bases from J; bases unmatched to any gene: 1.

In its sample, this clone was seen a few times. This rearrangement joins TRBV9 to TRBJ2-5, with D possibly being TRBD2 (6 bases). The CDR3 is 16 residues long. V lost 3 bases to trimming and J lost 2 bases, with 17 bases between them. Germline CDR1 reads SGDLS; CDR2 reads YYNGEE. The CDR3 sequence is CASSASVNRGQETQYF. The CDR3 region has the DNA TGTGCCAGCAGCGCCTCAGTCAACCGGGGGCAAGAGACCCAGTACTTC. Combining the CDR3 with reference TRBV9 and TRBJ2-5 gives the whole variable domain DSGVTQTPKHLITATGQRVTLRCSPRSGDLSVYWYQQSLDQGLQFLIQYYNGEERAKGNILERFSAQQFPDLHSELNLSSLELGDSALYFCASSASVNRGQETQYFGPGTRLLVL.

This clone is a singleton in its sample. The CDR3 here is CASSPGLAGLGTQYF. DNA of the CDR3: TGCGCCAGCAGCCCCGGACTAGCGGGGCTCGGGACCCAGTACTTC. The chain uses TRBV5-1 and TRBJ2-5, with 12 bases matching TRBD2. J was trimmed by 7 bases and V by 4 bases; bases with no gene match: 8. CDR3 size: 15 residues. Per germline, CDR1 SGHRS and CDR2 YFSETQ.

V gene TRBV23-1 combines with J gene TRBJ2-7; 7 nucleotides match TRBD1. TRBV23-1 is an ORF, with its function uncertain. Trimming cost V 11 bases and J 5 bases; bases outside gene matches: 12. This CDR3 comprises 13 residues. This chain's CDR3 is CAAPRGQSHEQYF. CDR3 bases: TGCGCCGCCCCCCGGGGACAGAGTCACGAGCAGTACTTC.

This chain connects TRBV2 to TRBJ1-2; 7 positions match TRBD1. V dropped 4 bases and J dropped 2; count of bases not matched to a gene: 4. This CDR3 is built from 14 residues. Germline V gene lookup returns CDR1 SNHLY and CDR2 FYNNEI. The CDR3 is CASSASGQNYGYTF. CDR3 in DNA: TGTGCCAGCAGTGCCTCGGGACAGAACTATGGCTACACCTTC. The entire variable domain, with the rest obtained from reference TRBV2 and TRBJ1-2, is as follows: EPEVTQTPSHQVTQMGQEVILRCVPISNHLYFYWYRQILGQKVEFLVSFYNNEISEKSEIFDDQFSVERPDGSNFTLKIRSTKLEDSAMYFCASSASGQNYGYTFGSGTRLTVV.

This chain connects TRBV19 to TRBJ2-7; weak D call: TRBD2 (5 bases). The CDR3 contains 13 residues. V lost 6 bases and J 6 bases, leaving 15 bases between the germline ends. CDR1 and CDR2 (germline): LNHDA, SQIVND (reference sequence). The CDR3 loop reads CASSLLGSAEQYF. CDR3 bases: TGTGCCAGTAGCCTCTTGGGGAGCGCCGAGCAGTACTTC. Combining the CDR3 with reference TRBV19 and TRBJ2-7 gives the whole variable domain DGGITQSPKYLFRKEGQNVTLSCEQNLNHDAMYWYRQDPGQGLRLIYYSQIVNDFQKGDIAEGYSVSREKKESFPLTVTSAQKNPTAFYLCASSLLGSAEQYFGPGTRLTVT.

The chain carries TRBV28 and TRBJ1-2; 7 positions match TRBD1. The CDR3 covers 15 residues. Unmatched junction bases numbered 7, after V lost 6 bases and J lost 0 bases. Germline CDR1 MDHEN, CDR2 SYDVKM. As DNA, the CDR3 is TGTGCCAGCAGCCCGCGGACAGGTTCTAACTATGGCTACACCTTC. It yields the protein CASSPRTGSNYGYTF.

The V gene is TRBV5-1, the J gene TRBJ1-1; 8 nucleotides align to TRBD1. The CDR3 loop spans 16 amino acids. J gave up 1 base and V 4 bases, and 9 bases lay outside the gene matches. CDR1 SGHRS and CDR2 YFSETQ come from the germline V gene. CDR3 nucleotide sequence: TGCGCCAGCAGCAGACGGACAGGGACGACGAACACTGAAGCTTTCTTT. It translates to CASSRRTGTTNTEAFF.

V usage is TRBV9 and J usage is TRBJ1-2; D gene ambiguous. CDR1 SGDLS and CDR2 YYNGEE come from the germline V gene. V was pared by 4 bases and J by 9 bases, with 13 bases between. This CDR3 spans 12 amino acids. The CDR3 is CASSQISGRYTF. The CDR3 nucleotides read TGTGCCAGCAGCCAAATCTCCGGCCGCTACACCTTC.

V gene TRBV9 combines with J gene TRBJ1-3, with 8 bases fitting TRBD1. The CDR3 covers 15 residues. Losses at the gene ends were 3 bases for V and 4 bases for J; bases not matched to a gene: 6. CDR1 and CDR2 (germline): SGDLS, YYNGEE. The CDR3 DNA is TGTGCCAGCAGCGCCCGACAGGGGTTCGGAAACACCATATATTTT. Its protein product is CASSARQGFGNTIYF.

The chain links TRBV27 to TRBJ1-1; D uncertain. CDR3 length: 17 amino acids. CDR1 and CDR2 from the germline V gene are MNHEY and SMNVEV (reference sequence). Trimming took 1 base from V and 2 from J, leaving 17 bases between them. DNA for the CDR3: TGTGCCAGCAGTTTATTTGCCATTCCAGTCGGAAACACTGAAGCTTTCTTT. Its protein product is CASSLFAIPVGNTEAFF.

The rearrangement uses TRBV27 and TRBJ2-3; D remains unclear. The germline gives CDR1 MNHEY, CDR2 SMNVEV (reference sequence). V was pared by 3 bases and J by 5 bases, with 3 bases between. This CDR3 spans 11 amino acids. The CDR3: CASSLGDTQYF. The CDR3 DNA sequence: TGTGCCAGCAGTTTGGGAGATACGCAGTATTTT.

The chain has TRBV2 and TRBJ2-1, with 16 nucleotides matching TRBD2. CDR1 is SNHLY and CDR2 is FYNNEI in the germline V gene. The CDR3 contains 18 residues. CDR3 loop: CAPVGTSGRGIPYNEQFF. CDR3 sequence (DNA): TGTGCTCCTGTTGGGACTAGCGGGAGGGGTATACCTTACAATGAGCAGTTCTTC.

This chain uses TRBV19 with TRBJ2-5; D unresolved. The CDR3 consists of 12 residues. Germline CDR1 and CDR2: LNHDA and SQIVND (reference sequence). V lost 10 bases to trimming and J lost 5 bases, with 14 bases between them. The CDR3 spells CATNSGGETQYF. The CDR3 DNA is TGTGCCACCAACTCAGGTGGGGAGACCCAGTACTTC.

This clone was found once. The rearrangement links TRBV10-1 to TRBJ2-3; tentative D call: TRBD1 (6 bases). The V gene lost 1 base and the J gene lost 2 bases, with 10 bases spanning the gap. CDR3 length: 15 residues. Germline V lookup: CDR1 WNHNN, CDR2 SYGVQD (reference sequence). The CDR3 nucleotides read TGCGCCAGCAGTGAGTGGGCAGGGGTCACAGATACGCAGTATTTT. The encoded protein is CASSEWAGVTDTQYF.

V usage is TRBV18 and J usage is TRBJ1-2; the D gene is possibly TRBD1 (5 bases). With 6 bases removed from V and 4 bases from J, the gap between germline ends came to 18 bases. Germline CDR1 KGHSH, CDR2 LQKENI. This CDR3 has 15 residues. CDR3: CASSPGPGEAYGYTF. Written as DNA, the CDR3 is TGTGCCAGCTCCCCTGGACCGGGGGAAGCCTATGGCTACACCTTC.